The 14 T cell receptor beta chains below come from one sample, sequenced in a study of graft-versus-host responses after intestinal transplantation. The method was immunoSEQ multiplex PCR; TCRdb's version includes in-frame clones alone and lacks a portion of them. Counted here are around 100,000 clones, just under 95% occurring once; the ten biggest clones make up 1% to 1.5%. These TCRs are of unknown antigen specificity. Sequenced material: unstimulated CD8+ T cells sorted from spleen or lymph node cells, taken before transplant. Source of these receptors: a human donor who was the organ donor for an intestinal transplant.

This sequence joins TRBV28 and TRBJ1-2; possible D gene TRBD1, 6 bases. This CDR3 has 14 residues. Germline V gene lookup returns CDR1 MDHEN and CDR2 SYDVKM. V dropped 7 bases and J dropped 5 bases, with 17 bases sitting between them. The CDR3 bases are TGTGCCAGCATCAACACAGGGACACGATATGGCTACACCTTC. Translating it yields CASINTGTRYGYTF.

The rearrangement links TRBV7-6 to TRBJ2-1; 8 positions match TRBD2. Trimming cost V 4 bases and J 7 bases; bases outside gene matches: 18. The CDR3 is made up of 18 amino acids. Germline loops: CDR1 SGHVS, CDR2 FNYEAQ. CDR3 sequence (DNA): TGTGCCAGCAGCTATCCAGAGGGGATAGCGGGGTCGGGGAATGAGCAGTTCTTC. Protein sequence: CASSYPEGIAGSGNEQFF.

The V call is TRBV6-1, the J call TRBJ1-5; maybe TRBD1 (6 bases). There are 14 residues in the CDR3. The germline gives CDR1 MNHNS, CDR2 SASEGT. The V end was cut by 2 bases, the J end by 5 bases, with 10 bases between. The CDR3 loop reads CASSELHRDQPQHF. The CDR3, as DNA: TGTGCCAGCAGTGAATTGCACAGGGATCAGCCCCAGCATTTT.

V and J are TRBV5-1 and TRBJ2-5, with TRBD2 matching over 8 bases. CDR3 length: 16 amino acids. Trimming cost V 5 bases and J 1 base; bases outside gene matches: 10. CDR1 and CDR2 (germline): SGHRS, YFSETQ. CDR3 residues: CASSNRWREAQETQYF. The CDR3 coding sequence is TGCGCCAGCAGTAATCGATGGCGGGAGGCCCAAGAGACCCAGTACTTC.

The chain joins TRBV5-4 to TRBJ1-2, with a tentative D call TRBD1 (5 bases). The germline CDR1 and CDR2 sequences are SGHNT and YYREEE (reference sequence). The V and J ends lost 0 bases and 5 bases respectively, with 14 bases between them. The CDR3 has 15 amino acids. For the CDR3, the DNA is TGTGCCAGCAGCTTGGGGACCGGGACGGAGTATGGCTACACCTTC. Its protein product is CASSLGTGTEYGYTF.

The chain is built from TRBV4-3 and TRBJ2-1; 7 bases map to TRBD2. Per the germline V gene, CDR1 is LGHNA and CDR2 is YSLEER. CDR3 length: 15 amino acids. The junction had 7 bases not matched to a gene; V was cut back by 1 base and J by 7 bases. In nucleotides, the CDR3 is TGCGCCAGCAGCCAAGGGGCGGGAGTAGGAAATGAGCAGTTCTTC. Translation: CASSQGAGVGNEQFF.

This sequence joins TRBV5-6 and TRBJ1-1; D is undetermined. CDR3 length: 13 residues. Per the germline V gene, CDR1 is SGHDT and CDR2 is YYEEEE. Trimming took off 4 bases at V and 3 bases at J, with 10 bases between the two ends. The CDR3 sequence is CASSAGLYTEAFF. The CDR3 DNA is TGTGCCAGCAGCGCCGGACTGTACACTGAAGCTTTCTTT.

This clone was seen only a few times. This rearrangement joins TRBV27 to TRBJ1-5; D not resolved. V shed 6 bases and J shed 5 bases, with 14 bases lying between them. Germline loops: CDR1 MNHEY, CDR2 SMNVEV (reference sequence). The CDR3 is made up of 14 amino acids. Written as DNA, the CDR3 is TGTGCCAGCAGCCCTTCAGGACCTCATCAGCCCCAGCATTTT. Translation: CASSPSGPHQPQHF.

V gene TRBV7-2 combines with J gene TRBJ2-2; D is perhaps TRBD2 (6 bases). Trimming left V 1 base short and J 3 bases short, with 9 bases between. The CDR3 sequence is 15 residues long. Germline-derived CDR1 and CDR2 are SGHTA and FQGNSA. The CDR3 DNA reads TGTGCCAGCAGCTTAGAAGCGGGCCACACCGGGGAGCTGTTTTTT. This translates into CASSLEAGHTGELFF. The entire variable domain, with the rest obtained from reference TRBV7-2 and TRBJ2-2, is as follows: GAGVSQSPSNKVTEKGKDVELRCDPISGHTALYWYRQSLGQGLEFLIYFQGNSAPDKSGLPSDRFSAERTGGSVSTLTIQRTQQEDSAVYLCASSLEAGHTGELFFGEGSRLTVL.

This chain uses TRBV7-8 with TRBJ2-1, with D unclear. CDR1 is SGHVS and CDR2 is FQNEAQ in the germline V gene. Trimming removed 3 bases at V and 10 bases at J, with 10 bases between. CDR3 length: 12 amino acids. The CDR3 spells CASSFSSNEQFF. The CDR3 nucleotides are TGTGCCAGCAGCTTTTCTAGTAACGAGCAGTTCTTC.

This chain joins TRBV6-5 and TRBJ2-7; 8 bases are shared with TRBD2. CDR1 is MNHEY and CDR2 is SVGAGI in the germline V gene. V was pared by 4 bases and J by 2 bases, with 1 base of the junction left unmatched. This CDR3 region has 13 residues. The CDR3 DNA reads TGTGCCAGCAGTTTGGGACTAGCCTACGAGCAGTACTTC. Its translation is CASSLGLAYEQYF.

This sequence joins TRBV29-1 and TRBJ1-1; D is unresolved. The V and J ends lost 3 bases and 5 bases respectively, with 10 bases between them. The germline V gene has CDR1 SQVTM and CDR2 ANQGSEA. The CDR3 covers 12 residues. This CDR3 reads CSVDSSRTEAFF. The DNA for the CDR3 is TGCAGCGTTGATTCGTCGAGGACTGAAGCTTTCTTT.

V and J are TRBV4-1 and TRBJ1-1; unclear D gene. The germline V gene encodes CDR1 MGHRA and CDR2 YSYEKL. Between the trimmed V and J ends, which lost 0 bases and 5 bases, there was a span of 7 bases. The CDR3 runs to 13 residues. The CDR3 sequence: CASSQDGRTEAFF. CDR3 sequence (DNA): TGCGCCAGCAGCCAAGATGGGAGAACTGAAGCTTTCTTT.

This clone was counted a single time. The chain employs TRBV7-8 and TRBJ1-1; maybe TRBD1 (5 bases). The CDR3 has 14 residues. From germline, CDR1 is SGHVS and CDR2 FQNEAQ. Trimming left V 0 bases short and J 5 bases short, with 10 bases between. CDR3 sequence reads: CASSLALGGTEAFF. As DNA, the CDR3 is TGTGCCAGCAGCTTAGCCCTCGGGGGGACTGAAGCTTTCTTT.